Shown below are 29 T cell receptor beta chains from a single sample sequenced in a study of early T cells in non-severe SARS-CoV-2 infection. TCRdb reprocessed the 5' RACE reads via MiXCR and lists one record per CDR3 protein. Altogether about 100,000 distinct CDR3 sequences are present, roughly an eighth being singletons, with the ten largest covering approximately 2.4%. The sample consisted of whole blood. These receptors all stem from an adult who was a healthcare worker with PCR-confirmed SARS-CoV-2 infection or an uninfected control (not recorded which).

This sequence joins TRBV20-1 and TRBJ2-3; D is perhaps TRBD1 (6 bases). The V and J ends lost 5 bases and 2 bases respectively, with 14 bases between them. This CDR3 contains 14 residues. CDR1 and CDR2 (germline): DFQATT, SNEGSKA (reference sequence). The CDR3 DNA is TGCAGTGCTCCAAACAGGGCCCACACAGATACGCAGTATTTT. This gives the protein CSAPNRAHTDTQYF.

The rearrangement joins TRBV4-1 to TRBJ1-5, with 9 positions matching TRBD1. The germline gives CDR1 MGHRA, CDR2 YSYEKL. The CDR3 contains 15 residues. J gave up 4 bases and V 4 bases, and 5 bases lay outside the gene matches. The CDR3 protein is CASSPGTGRNQPQHF. CDR3 bases: TGCGCCAGCAGCCCAGGGACAGGGAGGAATCAGCCCCAGCATTTT.

Note on this clonotype: As the CDR3 is not closed by the conserved phenylalanine or tryptophan, this likely results from a read error. CDR3 DNA sequence: TGTGCCAGCAGAGGGACAGGCGCCTTTGAGACCCAGTACTCC. This codes for CASRGTGAFETQYS. The rearrangement joins TRBV7-2 to TRBJ2-5; 8 bases agree with TRBD1. CDR1 is SGHTA, CDR2 FQGNSA, per germline. This CDR3 has 14 amino acids. J gave up 5 bases and V 6 bases, and 8 bases lay outside the gene matches.

This clonotype was counted ten times or more. The CDR3 is CASSLYQGSNTEAFF. Written as DNA, the CDR3 is TGTGCCAGCAGTTTATACCAGGGAAGCAACACTGAAGCTTTCTTT. The chain carries TRBV28 and TRBJ1-1, with a tentative D call TRBD1 (5 bases). Between the trimmed V and J ends, which lost 1 base and 2 bases, there was a span of 11 bases. Looked up from germline, CDR1 is MDHEN and CDR2 is SYDVKM. CDR3 length: 15 residues.

This clonotype was detected only a few times. This chain connects TRBV20-1 to TRBJ2-7, with 10 bases identical to TRBD1. Trimming cost V 4 bases and J 4 bases; bases outside gene matches: 10. This CDR3 spans 15 amino acids. Germline V gene lookup returns CDR1 DFQATT and CDR2 SNEGSKA (reference sequence). The CDR3 DNA is TGCAGTGCTAAGTGGGCACGACAGGGGGCTTACGAGCAGTACTTC. This gives the protein CSAKWARQGAYEQYF.

This clonotype has at least ten counts. The rearrangement joins TRBV9 to TRBJ2-3; D may be TRBD1 or TRBD2 (5 bases each). The germline V gene encodes CDR1 SGDLS and CDR2 YYNGEE. V shed 4 bases and J shed 1 base, with 16 bases lying between them. This CDR3 region has 16 residues. In DNA form, the CDR3 reads TGTGCCAGCAGCCCACCGGGACGAGAAGGCACAGATACGCAGTATTTT. It translates to CASSPPGREGTDTQYF.

The table lists this clonotype with a few counts. The chain joins TRBV6-5 to TRBJ2-5; D uncertain. Trimming shortened V by 5 bases and J by 2 bases, and 9 bases separated the two germline ends. The CDR3 has 13 amino acids. Germline CDR1 reads MNHEY; CDR2 reads SVGAGI. CDR3 sequence (DNA): TGTGCCAGCAGTACCCTAGGACAAGAGACCCAGTACTTC. Translation: CASSTLGQETQYF.

This clonotype was seen ten or more times. The V gene is TRBV20-1, the J gene TRBJ1-1; no reliable D call. Germline CDR1 and CDR2: DFQATT and SNEGSKA (reference sequence). V was trimmed by 2 bases and J by 5 bases, leaving 15 bases between them. The CDR3 has 14 residues. This chain's CDR3 is CSARILEGGTEAFF. CDR3 in DNA: TGCAGTGCTAGAATCCTTGAGGGAGGGACTGAAGCTTTCTTT.

Details on this clonotype: A read error may be the cause here, since a much bigger clone is one base away. The chain has TRBV6-1 and TRBJ1-1; 8 bases align to TRBD1. J was trimmed by 1 base and V by 6 bases; bases with no gene match: 1. Germline CDR1 is MNHNS and CDR2 is SASEGT. CDR3 length: 13 residues. DNA of the CDR3: TGTGCCAGCAGCGGACAGGGGAACACTGAAGCTTTCTTT. Translating gives CASSGQGNTEAFF.

This clonotype has only a few counts. This chain uses TRBV29-1 with TRBJ1-5; D is undetermined. The CDR3 loop spans 12 amino acids. Trimming shortened V by 6 bases and J by 3 bases, and 9 bases separated the two germline ends. The germline V gene has CDR1 SQVTM and CDR2 ANQGSEA. The CDR3 nucleotides read TGCAGCGTGAGTTTTCCCAATCAGCCCCAGCATTTT. Translating gives CSVSFPNQPQHF.

This clonotype came up once. This chain uses TRBV29-1 with TRBJ2-1; D perhaps matches TRBD1 (6 bases). CDR3 size: 12 residues. V gave up 8 bases and J gave up 8 bases, with 16 bases separating them. Germline loops: CDR1 SQVTM, CDR2 ANQGSEA. The DNA for the CDR3 is TGCAGCTTAAGGACAGTTGGGGATGAGCAGTTCTTC. Protein product: CSLRTVGDEQFF.

This clonotype was counted a few times. The chain couples TRBV25-1 to TRBJ1-4; a possible D gene is TRBD1 (5 bases). CDR3 size: 14 residues. Germline CDR1 MGHDK, CDR2 SYGVNS. Trimming stripped 4 bases from V and 4 bases from J, with 10 bases between. The CDR3 nucleotides read TGTGCCAGCAGTGGCAGGGACCATAATGAAAAACTGTTTTTT. Encoded protein: CASSGRDHNEKLFF.

The sample holds many counts of this clonotype. The DNA for the CDR3 is TGTGCCAGCAGTTTAGGTCCCAACTATGGCTACACCTTC. This translates into CASSLGPNYGYTF. This chain connects TRBV27 to TRBJ1-2, with unresolved D. The CDR3 loop spans 13 amino acids. Germline V gene data show CDR1 as MNHEY and CDR2 as SMNVEV (reference sequence). The V end was cut by 2 bases, the J end by 2 bases, with 6 bases between.

The V call is TRBV7-9, the J call TRBJ2-2; 7 bases match TRBD1. The CDR3 is made up of 16 amino acids. The V segment lost 5 bases and the J segment 4 bases; nucleotides outside the gene matches: 10. CDR1 and CDR2 from the germline V gene are SEHNR and FQNEAQ (reference sequence). CDR3 protein: CASSNALGTVTGELFF. The CDR3 DNA follows: TGTGCCAGCAGCAACGCGCTTGGGACAGTCACCGGGGAGCTGTTTTTT.

This clonotype occurred a few times. V usage is TRBV7-2 and J usage is TRBJ1-2; D gene uncertain. CDR3 length: 12 residues. Trimming removed 1 base at V and 5 bases at J, with 5 bases between. The germline gives CDR1 SGHTA, CDR2 FQGNSA. The CDR3 DNA reads TGTGCCAGCAGCTTAGAAGGATATGGCTACACCTTC. This gives the protein CASSLEGYGYTF.

This clonotype has a handful of counts. The rearrangement uses TRBV6-2 or TRBV6-3 and TRBJ2-3, with D unresolved. Germline CDR1 MNHEY, CDR2 SVGEGT. This CDR3 has 12 amino acids. Trimming took 6 bases from V and 1 from J, leaving 5 bases between them. CDR3: CASSWGTDTQYF. Written as DNA, the CDR3 is TGTGCCAGCAGCTGGGGCACAGATACGCAGTATTTT.

This clonotype was found a few times. The rearrangement uses TRBV12-5 and TRBJ2-7; tentative D call: TRBD1 (5 bases). V was cut by 6 bases and J by 6 bases, with 18 bases left in between. Per the germline V gene, CDR1 is LGHNT and CDR2 is FRNRAP. The CDR3 runs to 14 residues. The CDR3 loop reads CASGSRVAGREQYF. The CDR3 nucleotides read TGTGCTAGTGGCTCCAGAGTGGCAGGGCGCGAGCAGTACTTC.

This clonotype was seen more than once but under ten times. The chain employs TRBV7-6 and TRBJ2-3, with a possible D match to TRBD2 (6 bases). The V end lost 3 bases, the J end lost 3 bases, and 10 bases lay between the germline ends. Germline loops: CDR1 SGHVS, CDR2 FNYEAQ. The CDR3 length is 14 residues. The CDR3 loop is CASSFSTRTDTQYF. CDR3 DNA sequence: TGTGCCAGCAGCTTCTCGACTAGAACAGATACGCAGTATTTT.

This clonotype was observed a handful of times. This sequence joins TRBV28 and TRBJ1-1; D not resolved. This CDR3 is 12 amino acids long. Germline CDR1 and CDR2: MDHEN and SYDVKM. Trimming stripped 7 bases from V and 4 bases from J, with 10 bases between. CDR3 region: CASKETSTEAFF. In DNA, the CDR3 is TGTGCCAGCAAGGAGACTAGCACTGAAGCTTTCTTT.

This clonotype appeared many times. The gene calls are TRBV29-1 and TRBJ2-2; TRBD2 agrees at 7 bases. This CDR3 spans 14 amino acids. With V trimmed by 8 bases and J by 4 bases, 10 bases remained unmatched. Germline assignment: CDR1 SQVTM and CDR2 ANQGSEA. The DNA for the CDR3 is TGCAGCACCTACCGGCGGGGGTCCACCGGGGAGCTGTTTTTT. Its protein product is CSTYRRGSTGELFF.

The CDR3 DNA is TGTGCCACCAGCAGATCTCAGGACACTGAAGCTTTCTTT. Its protein is CATSRSQDTEAFF. The rearrangement links TRBV15 to TRBJ1-1; D is ambiguous. Germline CDR1 and CDR2: LNHNV and YYDKDF (reference sequence). The CDR3 sequence is 13 residues long. With 2 bases removed from V and 3 bases from J, the gap between germline ends came to 7 bases.

This clonotype was counted at least ten times. The chain joins TRBV5-5 to TRBJ2-3, with D perhaps given as TRBD1 or TRBD2 (5 bases each). Trimming left V 3 bases short and J 2 bases short, with 7 bases between. Germline loops: CDR1 SGHKS, CDR2 YYEKEE (reference sequence). The CDR3 loop spans 13 amino acids. The CDR3 DNA reads TGTGCCAGCAGCTGGGGACCCACAGATACGCAGTATTTT. It is translated as CASSWGPTDTQYF.

There are a few counts of this clonotype. V is TRBV20-1 and J is TRBJ1-1; 11 nucleotides align to TRBD1. CDR1 DFQATT and CDR2 SNEGSKA come from the germline V gene (reference sequence). The ends lost 1 base at V and 4 bases at J; junction bases unmatched: 2. This CDR3 spans 14 amino acids. Here the CDR3 reads CSARGDRGGTEAFF. The DNA for the CDR3 is TGCAGTGCTAGAGGGGACAGGGGGGGCACTGAAGCTTTCTTT.

This clonotype was seen a few times. The chain has TRBV28 and TRBJ1-5; TRBD1 matches 8 bases. Germline lookup yields CDR1 MDHEN and CDR2 SYDVKM. V was pared by 6 bases and J by 5 bases, with 12 bases of the junction left unmatched. The CDR3 totals 16 residues. For the CDR3, the DNA is TGTGCCAGCAGATTGCCCTTCAGGGGGCAGGATCAGCCCCAGCATTTT. Its protein product is CASRLPFRGQDQPQHF.

The chain has TRBV9 and TRBJ2-3, with D hard to call. The CDR3 sequence is 13 residues long. Germline assignment: CDR1 SGDLS and CDR2 YYNGEE. The ends were cut back, 1 base at V and 6 bases at J, with 9 bases in the middle. CDR3 sequence: CASSVTDWDTQYF. The CDR3 DNA follows: TGTGCCAGCAGCGTAACTGACTGGGATACGCAGTATTTT.

The gene calls are TRBV11-1 and TRBJ1-1; D not resolved. CDR1 is SGHAT, CDR2 FQDESV, per germline (reference sequence). The V end was cut by 4 bases, the J end by 1 base, with 10 bases between. The CDR3 spans 14 residues. The chain's CDR3 is CASSSWGKNTEAFF. Written as DNA, the CDR3 is TGTGCCAGCAGCTCGTGGGGAAAGAACACTGAAGCTTTCTTT.

This clonotype was seen only a few times. The chain recombines TRBV28 with TRBJ2-3; 11 nucleotides line up with TRBD2. The V segment lost 3 bases and the J segment 4 bases; nucleotides outside the gene matches: 12. The V gene's germline CDR1 is MDHEN and CDR2 SYDVKM. The CDR3 totals 18 residues. CDR3 region: CASSFLAGGRGSPDTQYF. The CDR3 DNA reads as TGTGCCAGCAGTTTCCTAGCGGGGGGCAGAGGTTCGCCAGATACGCAGTATTTT. Together with reference TRBV28 and TRBJ2-3, the CDR3 gives the full variable domain: DVKVTQSSRYLVKRTGEKVFLECVQDMDHENMFWYRQDPGLGLRLIYFSYDVKMKEKGDIPEGYSVSREKKERFSLILESASTNQTSMYLCASSFLAGGRGSPDTQYFGPGTRLTVL.

This clonotype was observed many times. The genes are TRBV9 and TRBJ1-6; the D is unclear. Germline V gene data show CDR1 as SGDLS and CDR2 as YYNGEE. The CDR3 length is 15 residues. Trimming cost V 1 base and J 6 bases, with 11 bases left between them. CDR3 DNA: TGTGCCAGCAGCGTACAACCGGGAGCTAATTCACCCCTCCACTTT. This encodes CASSVQPGANSPLHF.

The sample holds many counts of this clonotype. This chain links TRBV4-1 with TRBJ1-5, with 7 bases matching TRBD1. CDR1 and CDR2 from the germline V gene are MGHRA and YSYEKL. With V trimmed by 4 bases and J by 6 bases, 12 bases remained unmatched. The CDR3 spans 16 residues. The CDR3 sequence is CASSRTSTGSGQPQHF. In nucleotides, the CDR3 is TGCGCCAGCAGCCGGACGTCGACAGGGTCGGGTCAGCCCCAGCATTTT.